A selection of T cell receptor beta chains follows, all from one sample in a study of yellow fever vaccine responses in identical twins. MiXCR, run by TCRdb on the RT-PCR reads, gives a single entry per CDR3 protein. The sample holds roughly 4,200 distinct CDR3 sequences, roughly 87% seen once. The material was T cells from blood (PBMCs), unsorted or a sorted subset (not recorded which), obtained before or after yellow fever vaccination (not recorded which). The origin of the receptors is a woman aged 18-29 years who received the yellow fever vaccine. Both conserved end residues are part of each CDR3. Each record gives: V gene, D gene, J gene, clone size, CDR3 DNA, CDR3 protein. A D gene is named only where the DNA matches it firmly. For some rows the clone size is stated as once, few or many, or as a class when expanded; others skip it.

TRBV18,TRBD2,TRBJ2-7,.,TGTGCCAGCTCACCCTATTTACGGGAGGGCTACGAGCAGTACTTC,CASSPYLREGYEQYF
TRBV30,.,TRBJ2-1,.,TGTGCCTGGATCGGACAGCAAAATTACAATGAGCAGTTCTTC,CAWIGQQNYNEQFF
TRBV7-9,.,TRBJ1-1,.,TGTGCCAGCAGCTTACTCGTGGGGGGCACTGAAGCTTTCTTT,CASSLLVGGTEAFF
TRBV5-1,.,TRBJ2-3,once,TGCGCCAGCAGCTTGGCTGGGGCGAAGGATACGCAGTATTTT,CASSLAGAKDTQYF
TRBV10-1,.,TRBJ1-1,.,TGCGCCAGCAGTGAGACGGCGGGCACTGAAGCTTTCTTT,CASSETAGTEAFF
TRBV30,TRBD1,TRBJ2-4,.,TGTGCCTGGAGTGATCGCCAGGGGGCTCCCGCGAACTTC,CAWSDRQGAPANF
TRBV4-1,.,TRBJ1-2,.,TGCGCCAGCAGCCAAGCGCTTTTTGAGTATGGCTACACCTTC,CASSQALFEYGYTF
TRBV28,TRBD1,TRBJ2-4,.,TGTGCCAGCAGTTTGGGAGGACAGGGCCTCCCAAACATTCAGTACTTC,CASSLGGQGLPNIQYF
TRBV29-1,TRBD1,TRBJ1-2,.,TGCAGCGTCCGACCCATGGACAGGGTAGATGGCTACACCTTC,CSVRPMDRVDGYTF
TRBV12-3/TRBV12-4,TRBD1,TRBJ1-2,few,TGTGCCAGCAGTTGGACAGGGGCCTATGGCTACACCTTC,CASSWTGAYGYTF
TRBV11-1,.,TRBJ2-5,.,TGTGCCAGCAGCTTACTAGAGTCGGAGACCCAGTACTTC,CASSLLESETQYF
TRBV5-5,.,TRBJ2-1,.,TGTGCCAGCAGCTTGGTTCATGGTGATGAGCAGTTCTTC,CASSLVHGDEQFF
TRBV6-1,TRBD2,TRBJ2-5,.,TGTGCCAGCAGGCGACTAGCGGAAGAGACCCAGTACTTC,CASRRLAEETQYF
TRBV5-6,.,TRBJ2-7,.,TGTGCCAGCAGCTCGTACTACGAGCAGTACTTC,CASSSYYEQYF
TRBV18,TRBD1,TRBJ2-7,.,TGTGCCAGCTCACCTTCTCTGGACAGGGTCTCCTACGAGCAGTACTTC,CASSPSLDRVSYEQYF
TRBV6-1,TRBD2,TRBJ2-3,.,TGTGCCAGCAGTACCGCCAGCGGGAGCCCCCCAGATACGCAGTATTTT,CASSTASGSPPDTQYF
TRBV10-3,.,TRBJ2-7,.,TGTGCCATCAGTGTAGAGGTGGGCCACGAGCAGTACTTC,CAISVEVGHEQYF